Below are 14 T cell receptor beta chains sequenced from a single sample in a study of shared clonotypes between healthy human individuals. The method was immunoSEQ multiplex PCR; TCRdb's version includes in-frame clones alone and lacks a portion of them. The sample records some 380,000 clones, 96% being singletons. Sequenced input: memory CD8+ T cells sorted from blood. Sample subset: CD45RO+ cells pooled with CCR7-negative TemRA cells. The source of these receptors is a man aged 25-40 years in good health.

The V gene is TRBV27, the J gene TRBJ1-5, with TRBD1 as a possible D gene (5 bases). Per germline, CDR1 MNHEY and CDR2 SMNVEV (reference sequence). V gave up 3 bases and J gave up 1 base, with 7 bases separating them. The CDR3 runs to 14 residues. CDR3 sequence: CASSFSGSNQPQHF. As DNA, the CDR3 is TGTGCCAGCAGTTTCTCAGGGAGCAATCAGCCCCAGCATTTT.

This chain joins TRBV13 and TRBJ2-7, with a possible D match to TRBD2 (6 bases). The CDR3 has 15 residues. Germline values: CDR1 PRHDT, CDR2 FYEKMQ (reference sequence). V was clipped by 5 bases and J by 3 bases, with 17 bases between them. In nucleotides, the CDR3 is TGTGCCAGCAGCCTCCGACTAGATCCTAACTACGAGCAGTACTTC. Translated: CASSLRLDPNYEQYF.

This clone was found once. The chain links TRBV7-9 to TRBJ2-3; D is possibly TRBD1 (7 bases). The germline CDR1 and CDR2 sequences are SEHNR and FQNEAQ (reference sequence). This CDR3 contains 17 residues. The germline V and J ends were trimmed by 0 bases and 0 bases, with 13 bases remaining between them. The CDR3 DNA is TGTGCCAGCAGCTTAGCGTCGACAGGGAGGAGCACAGATACGCAGTATTTT. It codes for CASSLASTGRSTDTQYF.

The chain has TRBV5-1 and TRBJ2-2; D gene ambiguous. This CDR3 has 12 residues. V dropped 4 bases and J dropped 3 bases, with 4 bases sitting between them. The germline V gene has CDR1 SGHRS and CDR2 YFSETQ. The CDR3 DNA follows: TGCGCCAGCAGCAAGGACACCGGGGAGCTGTTTTTT. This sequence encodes CASSKDTGELFF.

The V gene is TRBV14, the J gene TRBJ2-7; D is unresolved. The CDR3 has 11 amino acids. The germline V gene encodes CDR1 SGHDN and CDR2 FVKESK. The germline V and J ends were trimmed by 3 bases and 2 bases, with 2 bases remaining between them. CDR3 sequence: CASSHAYEQYF. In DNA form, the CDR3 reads TGTGCCAGCAGCCATGCCTACGAGCAGTACTTC.

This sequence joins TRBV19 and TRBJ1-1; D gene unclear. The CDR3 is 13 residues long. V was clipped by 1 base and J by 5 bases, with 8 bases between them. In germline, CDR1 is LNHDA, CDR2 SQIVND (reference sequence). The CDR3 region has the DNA TGTGCCAGTAGTATAGCCGCGGGGACTGAAGCTTTCTTT. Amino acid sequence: CASSIAAGTEAFF.

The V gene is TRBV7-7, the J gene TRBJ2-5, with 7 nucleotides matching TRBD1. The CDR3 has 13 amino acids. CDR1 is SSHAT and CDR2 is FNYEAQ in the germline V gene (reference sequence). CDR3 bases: TGTGCTAGCTCGATGGACAGGAAAGAGACCCAGTACTTC. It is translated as CASSMDRKETQYF.

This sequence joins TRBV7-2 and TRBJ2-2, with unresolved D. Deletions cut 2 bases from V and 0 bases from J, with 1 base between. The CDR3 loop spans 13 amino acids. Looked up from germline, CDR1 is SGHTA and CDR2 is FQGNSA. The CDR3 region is CASSLTNTGELFF. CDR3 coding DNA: TGTGCCAGCAGCTTAACGAACACCGGGGAGCTGTTTTTT. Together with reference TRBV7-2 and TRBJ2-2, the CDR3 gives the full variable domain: GAGVSQSPSNKVTEKGKDVELRCDPISGHTALYWYRQSLGQGLEFLIYFQGNSAPDKSGLPSDRFSAERTGGSVSTLTIQRTQQEDSAVYLCASSLTNTGELFFGEGSRLTVL.

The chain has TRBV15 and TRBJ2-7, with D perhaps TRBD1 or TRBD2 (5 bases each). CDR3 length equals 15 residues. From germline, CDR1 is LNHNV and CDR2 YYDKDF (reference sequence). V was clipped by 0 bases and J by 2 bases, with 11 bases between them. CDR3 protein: CATSREGPPTYEQYF. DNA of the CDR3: TGTGCCACCAGCAGAGAGGGACCGCCTACCTACGAGCAGTACTTC.

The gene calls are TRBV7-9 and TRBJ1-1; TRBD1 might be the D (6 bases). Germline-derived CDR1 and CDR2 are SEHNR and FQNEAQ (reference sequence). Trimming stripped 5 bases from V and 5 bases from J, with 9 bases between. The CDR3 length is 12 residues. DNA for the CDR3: TGTGCCAGCAGCCTGGACAGTACTGAAGCTTTCTTT. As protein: CASSLDSTEAFF.

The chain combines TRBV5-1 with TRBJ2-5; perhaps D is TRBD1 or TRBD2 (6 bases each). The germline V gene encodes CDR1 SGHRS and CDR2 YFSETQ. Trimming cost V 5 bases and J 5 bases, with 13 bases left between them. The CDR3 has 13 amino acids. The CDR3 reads CASREGGLETQYF. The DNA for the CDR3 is TGCGCCAGCAGGGAGGGGGGCTTGGAGACCCAGTACTTC.

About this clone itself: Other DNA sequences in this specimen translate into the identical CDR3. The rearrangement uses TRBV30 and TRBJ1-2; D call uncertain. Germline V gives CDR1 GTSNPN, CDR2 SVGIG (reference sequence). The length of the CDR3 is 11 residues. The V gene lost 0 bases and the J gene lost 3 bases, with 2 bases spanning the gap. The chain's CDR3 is CAWSVYYGYTF. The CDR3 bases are TGTGCCTGGAGTGTCTACTATGGCTACACCTTC. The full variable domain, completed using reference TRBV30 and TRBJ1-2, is SQTIHQWPATLVQPVGSPLSLECTVEGTSNPNLYWYRQAAGRGLQLLFYSVGIGQISSEVPQNLSASRPQDRQFILSSKKLLLSDSGFYLCAWSVYYGYTFGSGTRLTVV.

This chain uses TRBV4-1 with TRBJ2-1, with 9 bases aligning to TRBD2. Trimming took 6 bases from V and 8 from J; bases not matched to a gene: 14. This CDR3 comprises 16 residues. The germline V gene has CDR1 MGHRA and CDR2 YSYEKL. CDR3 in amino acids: CASSLLAGVFGDEQFF. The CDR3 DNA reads TGCGCCAGCAGTTTACTAGCGGGTGTTTTTGGGGATGAGCAGTTCTTC.

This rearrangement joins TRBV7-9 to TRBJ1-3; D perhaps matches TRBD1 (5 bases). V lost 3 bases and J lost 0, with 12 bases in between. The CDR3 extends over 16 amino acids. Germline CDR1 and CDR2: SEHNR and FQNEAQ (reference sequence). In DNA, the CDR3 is TGTGCCAGCAGCTTTTGGGACTCAGACTCTGGAAACACCATATATTTT. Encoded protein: CASSFWDSDSGNTIYF.